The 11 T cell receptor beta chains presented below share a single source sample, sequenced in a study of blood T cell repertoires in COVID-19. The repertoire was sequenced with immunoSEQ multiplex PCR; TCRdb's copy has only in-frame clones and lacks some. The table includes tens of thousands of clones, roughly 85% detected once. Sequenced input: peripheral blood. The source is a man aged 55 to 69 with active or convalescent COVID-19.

CDR3 in DNA: TGCGCCAGCAGCTTGGGACAGCGGGGGGTTTACAATGAGCAGTTCTTC. Amino acid sequence: CASSLGQRGVYNEQFF. The chain employs TRBV5-1 and TRBJ2-1; 9 bases are shared with TRBD2. The ends lost 0 bases at V and 4 bases at J; junction bases unmatched: 5. The CDR3 covers 16 residues. Germline V gene lookup returns CDR1 SGHRS and CDR2 YFSETQ.

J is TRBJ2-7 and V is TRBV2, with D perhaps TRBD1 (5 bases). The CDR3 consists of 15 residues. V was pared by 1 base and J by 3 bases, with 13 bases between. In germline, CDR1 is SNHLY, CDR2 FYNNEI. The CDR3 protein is CASSEGQLYDYEQYF. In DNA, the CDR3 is TGTGCCAGCAGTGAAGGACAGTTATACGACTACGAGCAGTACTTC.

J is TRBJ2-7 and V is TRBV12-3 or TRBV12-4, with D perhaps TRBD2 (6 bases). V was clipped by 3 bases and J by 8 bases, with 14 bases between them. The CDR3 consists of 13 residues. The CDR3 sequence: CASSFPPGEQQYF. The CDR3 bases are TGTGCCAGCAGTTTCCCCCCGGGAGAGCAGCAGTACTTC.

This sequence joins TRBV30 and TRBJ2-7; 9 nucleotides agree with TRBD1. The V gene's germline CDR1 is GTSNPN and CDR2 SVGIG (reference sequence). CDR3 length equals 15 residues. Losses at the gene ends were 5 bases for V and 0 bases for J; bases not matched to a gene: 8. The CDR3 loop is CAWRPPGQGSYEQYF. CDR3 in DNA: TGTGCCTGGCGGCCCCCGGGACAGGGCTCCTACGAGCAGTACTTC.

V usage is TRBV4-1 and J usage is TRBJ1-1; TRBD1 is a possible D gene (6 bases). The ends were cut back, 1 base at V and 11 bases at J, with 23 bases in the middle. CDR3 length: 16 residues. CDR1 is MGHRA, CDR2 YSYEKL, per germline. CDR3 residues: CASSQGQAPHRESAFF. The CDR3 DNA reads TGCGCCAGCAGCCAAGGTCAGGCCCCACACAGGGAAAGTGCTTTCTTT.

The CDR3 DNA is TGTGCCAGCAGACCAACCCCGCGGGCCTACGAGCAGTACTTC. Protein sequence: CASRPTPRAYEQYF. V and J are TRBV27 and TRBJ2-7; possible D gene TRBD2, 5 bases. This CDR3 has 14 residues. The ends were cut back, 6 bases at V and 2 bases at J, with 14 bases in the middle. CDR1 is MNHEY and CDR2 is SMNVEV in the germline V gene (reference sequence).

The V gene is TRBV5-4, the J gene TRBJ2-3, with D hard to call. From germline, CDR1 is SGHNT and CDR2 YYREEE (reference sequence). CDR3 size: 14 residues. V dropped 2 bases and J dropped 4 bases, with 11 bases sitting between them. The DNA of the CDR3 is TGTGCCAGCAGCTTCAAGAACGAGCCAGATACGCAGTATTTT. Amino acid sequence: CASSFKNEPDTQYF.

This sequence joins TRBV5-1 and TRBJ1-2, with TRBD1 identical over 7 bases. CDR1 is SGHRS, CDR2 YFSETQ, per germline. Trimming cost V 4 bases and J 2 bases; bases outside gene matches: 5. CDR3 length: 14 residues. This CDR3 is CASSVGTENYGYTF. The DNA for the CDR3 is TGCGCCAGCAGCGTGGGGACAGAAAACTATGGCTACACCTTC.

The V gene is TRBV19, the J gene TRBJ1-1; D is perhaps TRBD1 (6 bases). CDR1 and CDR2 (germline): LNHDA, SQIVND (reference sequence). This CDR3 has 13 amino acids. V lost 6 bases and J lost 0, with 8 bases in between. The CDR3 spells CASRQGMNTEAFF. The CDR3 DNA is TGTGCCAGTAGGCAGGGGATGAACACTGAAGCTTTCTTT. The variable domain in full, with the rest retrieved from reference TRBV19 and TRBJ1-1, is DGGITQSPKYLFRKEGQNVTLSCEQNLNHDAMYWYRQDPGQGLRLIYYSQIVNDFQKGDIAEGYSVSREKKESFPLTVTSAQKNPTAFYLCASRQGMNTEAFFGQGTRLTVV.

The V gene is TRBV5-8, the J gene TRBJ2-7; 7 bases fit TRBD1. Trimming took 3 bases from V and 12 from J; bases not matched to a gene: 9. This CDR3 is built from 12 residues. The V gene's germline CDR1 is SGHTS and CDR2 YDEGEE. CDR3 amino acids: CASSSQTGAAYF. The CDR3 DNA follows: TGTGCCAGCAGCTCCCAAACAGGGGCGGCGTACTTC. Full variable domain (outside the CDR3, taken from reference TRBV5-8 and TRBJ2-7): EAGVTQSPTHLIKTRGQQATLRCSPISGHTSVYWYQQALGLGLQFLLWYDEGEERNRGNFPPRFSGRQFPNYSSELNVNALELEDSALYLCASSSQTGAAYFGPGTRLTVT.

Written as DNA, the CDR3 is TGTGCCAGCAGCCAACTAGCGGGCACCGGGGAGCTGTTTTTT. This translates into CASSQLAGTGELFF. The chain carries TRBV3-1 (or the pseudogene TRBV3-2) and TRBJ2-2; the match to TRBD2 covers 8 bases. This CDR3 has 14 amino acids. Germline values: CDR1 LGHDT, CDR2 YNNKEL (reference sequence). J gave up 4 bases and V 2 bases, and 0 bases lay outside the gene matches.